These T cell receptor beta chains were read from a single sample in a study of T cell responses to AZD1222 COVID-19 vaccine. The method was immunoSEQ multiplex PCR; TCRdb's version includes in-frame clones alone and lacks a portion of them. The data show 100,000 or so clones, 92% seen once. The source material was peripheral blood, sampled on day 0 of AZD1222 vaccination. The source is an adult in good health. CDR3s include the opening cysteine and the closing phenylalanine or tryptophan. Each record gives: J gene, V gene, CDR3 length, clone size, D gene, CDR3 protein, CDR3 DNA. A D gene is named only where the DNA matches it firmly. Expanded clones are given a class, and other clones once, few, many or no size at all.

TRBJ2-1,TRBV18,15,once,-,CASSLQGTPRDEQFF,TGTGCCAGCTCACTACAGGGTACTCCGCGGGATGAGCAGTTCTTC
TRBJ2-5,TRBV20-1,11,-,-,CVSVRQETQYF,TGCGTCTCAGTCCGCCAAGAGACCCAGTACTTC
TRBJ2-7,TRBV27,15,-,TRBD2,CATQLAGPGDYEQYF,TGTGCCACCCAATTAGCGGGACCAGGGGACTACGAGCAGTACTTC
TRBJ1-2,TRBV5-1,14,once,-,CASSSVRGNYGYTF,TGCGCCAGCAGCTCAGTCAGGGGTAACTATGGCTACACCTTC
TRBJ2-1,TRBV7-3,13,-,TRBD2,CASSISGRNEQFF,TGTGCCAGCAGTATAAGCGGGAGGAATGAGCAGTTCTTC
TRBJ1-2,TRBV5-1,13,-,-,CASSLVRESGYTF,TGCGCCAGCAGCTTGGTACGGGAATCCGGCTACACCTTC
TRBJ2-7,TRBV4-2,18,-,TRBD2,CASSQDLAPGGRGYEQYF,TGTGCCAGCAGCCAAGATTTGGCCCCGGGCGGGAGAGGCTACGAGCAGTACTTC
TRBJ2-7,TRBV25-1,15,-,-,CASSDDSGGVYEQCF,TGTGCCAGCAGTGATGACAGTGGAGGGGTTTACGAGCAGTGCTTC
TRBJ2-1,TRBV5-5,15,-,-,CASSMISSSYNEQFF,TGTGCCAGCAGCATGATTTCAAGCTCCTACAATGAGCAGTTCTTC
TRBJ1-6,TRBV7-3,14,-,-,CASSRGTANSPLHF,TGTGCCAGCAGCCGAGGGACGGCGAATTCACCCCTCCACTTT
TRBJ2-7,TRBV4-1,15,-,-,CASSQGPLRPYEQYF,TGCGCCAGCAGCCAGGGACCCTTAAGGCCCTACGAGCAGTACTTC
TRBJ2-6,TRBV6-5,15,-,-,CATERQNSGANVLTF,TGTGCCACCGAGAGACAGAACTCTGGGGCCAACGTCCTGACTTTC
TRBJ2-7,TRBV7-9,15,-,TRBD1,CASSTGTAVSYEQYF,TGTGCCAGCAGCACCGGGACAGCGGTTTCCTACGAGCAGTACTTC
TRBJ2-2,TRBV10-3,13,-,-,CAVGQAGAGELFF,TGTGCCGTGGGACAGGCGGGGGCCGGGGAGCTGTTTTTT
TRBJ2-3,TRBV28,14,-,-,CASSFQRATDTQYF,TGTGCCAGCAGTTTTCAACGGGCCACAGATACGCAGTATTTT
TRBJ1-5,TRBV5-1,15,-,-,CASSLGSNSNQPQHF,TGCGCCAGCAGCTTGGGTTCAAATAGCAATCAGCCCCAGCATTTT
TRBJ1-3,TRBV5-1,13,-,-,CASSLESGNTIYF,TGCGCCAGCAGCTTGGAATCTGGAAACACCATATATTTT
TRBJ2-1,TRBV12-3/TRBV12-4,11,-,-,CASSLSDEQFF,TGTGCCAGCAGTCTCTCCGATGAGCAGTTCTTC
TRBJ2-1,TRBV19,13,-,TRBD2,CASSIRLALEQFF,TGTGCCAGTAGTATCCGACTAGCGCTTGAGCAGTTCTTC
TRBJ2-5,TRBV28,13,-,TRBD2,CASSLWRGETQYF,TGTGCCAGCAGTTTATGGCGGGGGGAGACCCAGTACTTC
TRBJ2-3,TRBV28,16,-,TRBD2,CASSFLRTSGTDTQYF,TGTGCCAGCAGTTTTCTACGGACTAGCGGCACAGATACGCAGTATTTT
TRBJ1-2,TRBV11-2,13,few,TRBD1,CASSLGTGDGYTF,TGTGCCAGCAGCCTTGGGACAGGGGATGGCTACACCTTC
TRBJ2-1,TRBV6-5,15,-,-,CASSPQSVHEGEQFF,TGTGCCAGCAGTCCCCAGTCGGTCCATGAGGGTGAGCAGTTCTTC
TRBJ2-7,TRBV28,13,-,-,CASSPGGVAEQYF,TGTGCCAGCAGTCCAGGGGGGGTAGCGGAGCAGTACTTC
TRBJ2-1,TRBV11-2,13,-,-,CASSLTSIDEQFF,TGTGCCAGCAGCTTGACTAGTATCGATGAGCAGTTCTTC
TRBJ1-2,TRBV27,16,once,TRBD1,CASRARTGGFNYGYTF,TGTGCCAGCAGGGCCCGGACAGGGGGCTTTAACTATGGCTACACCTTC
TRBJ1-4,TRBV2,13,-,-,CATRAGLNEKLFF,TGTGCCACAAGGGCCGGATTAAATGAAAAACTGTTTTTT
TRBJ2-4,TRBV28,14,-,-,CASSVAGSKNIQYF,TGTGCCAGCAGCGTCGCGGGGTCCAAAAACATTCAGTACTTC
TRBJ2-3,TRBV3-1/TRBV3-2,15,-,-,CASSQESWTGDTQYF,TGTGCCAGCAGCCAAGAAAGTTGGACCGGGGATACGCAGTATTTT
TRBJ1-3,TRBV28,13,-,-,CASSKTGTNTIYF,TGTGCCAGCAGCAAAACAGGGACGAACACCATATATTTT
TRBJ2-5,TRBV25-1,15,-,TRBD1,CASSEDRDPLETQYF,TGTGCCAGCAGTGAGGACAGGGACCCCTTAGAGACCCAGTACTTC
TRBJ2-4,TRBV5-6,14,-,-,CASSLQMIGYIQYF,TGTGCCAGCAGCTTGCAAATGATTGGGTACATTCAGTACTTC
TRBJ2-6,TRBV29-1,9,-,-,CSPGGVLTF,TGCAGCCCCGGTGGCGTCCTGACTTTC
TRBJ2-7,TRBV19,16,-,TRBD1,CASSPGTGGLSYEQYF,TGTGCCAGTAGTCCGGGGACAGGGGGCCTCTCCTACGAGCAGTACTTC
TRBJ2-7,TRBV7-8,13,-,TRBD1,CASSSHGTDEQYF,TGTGCCAGCAGCTCACATGGGACAGACGAGCAGTACTTC
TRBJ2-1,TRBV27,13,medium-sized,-,CASSHSGHKGQFF,TGTGCCAGCAGTCACTCGGGTCACAAGGGGCAGTTCTTC
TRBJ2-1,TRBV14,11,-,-,CASSTRLMQFF,TGTGCCAGCAGCACACGACTTATGCAGTTCTTC